Below, 21 T cell receptor beta chains from the same sample are listed, as sequenced in a study of T cells in Graves' hyperthyroidism and ophthalmopathy (dated 2019 in TCRdb). The method behind the library was multiplex PCR. The sample was run on an Illumina HiSeq 2000. TCR beta CDR3 regions were amplified from RNA transcripts. The TCR CDR3 was subjected to a first round of RT-PCR using the HTBI primer set and the Qiagen OneStep RT-PCR kit. TCRdb applied fastp at Q25 and MiXCR to the public reads, then kept only in-frame beta chains. Rows with one shared CDR3 protein collapse into an entry with the most common genes and DNA. Counted in this sample were hundreds of thousands of distinct CDR3 sequences; roughly 14% of them appeared once. The ten top clones hold approximately 4.2% of the sample. Sample: blood. The receptors here all came from a woman in her thirties or forties with Graves' ophthalmopathy.

Many counts were recorded for this clonotype. The chain carries TRBV28 and TRBJ1-1; the D is unclear. V lost 2 bases to trimming and J lost 3 bases, with 13 bases between them. This CDR3 comprises 15 residues. Germline CDR1 reads MDHEN; CDR2 reads SYDVKM. CDR3 bases: TGTGCCAGCAGTTTACAGTTGCGGGTGTACACTGAAGCTTTCTTT. Translating gives CASSLQLRVYTEAFF.

This clonotype was picked up many times. The chain uses TRBV7-2 and TRBJ2-5; 11 bases agree with TRBD1. CDR1 and CDR2 from the germline V gene are SGHTA and FQGNSA. The CDR3 runs to 15 residues. The junction had 4 bases not matched to a gene; V was cut back by 0 bases and J by 7 bases. DNA for the CDR3: TGTGCCAGCAGCTTAGCAGGGACAGGGGGGGGGACCCAGTACTTC. The encoded protein is CASSLAGTGGGTQYF.

This clonotype was counted a few times. The chain is built from TRBV6-1 and TRBJ2-7, with 9 bases aligning to TRBD2. In germline, CDR1 is MNHNS, CDR2 SASEGT. With 2 bases clipped from V and 0 bases from J, the junction kept 5 bases outside the gene matches. The CDR3 totals 16 residues. In DNA form, the CDR3 reads TGTGCCAGCAGTGAAAAGAATAGCGGGGGCTCCTACGAGCAGTACTTC. Translation gives CASSEKNSGGSYEQYF.

The table lists this clonotype with many counts. The gene calls are TRBV29-1 and TRBJ1-2; weak D call: TRBD1 (6 bases). Per germline, CDR1 SQVTM and CDR2 ANQGSEA. The CDR3 runs 13 residues. Trimming shortened V by 2 bases and J by 8 bases, and 15 bases separated the two germline ends. The CDR3 region has the DNA TGCAGCGTTGAATGGCAGGGGCTGGAAGGCTACACCTTC. Residues: CSVEWQGLEGYTF. Combining the CDR3 with reference TRBV29-1 and TRBJ1-2 gives the whole variable domain SAVISQKPSRDICQRGTSLTIQCQVDSQVTMMFWYRQQPGQSLTLIATANQGSEATYESGFVIDKFPISRPNLTFSTLTVSNMSPEDSSIYLCSVEWQGLEGYTFGSGTRLTVV.

This clonotype came up many times. V gene TRBV6-1 combines with J gene TRBJ1-1; 7 nucleotides line up with TRBD1. The V segment lost 10 bases and the J segment 3 bases; nucleotides outside the gene matches: 11. The length of the CDR3 is 14 residues. CDR1 and CDR2 from the germline V gene are MNHNS and SASEGT. CDR3 bases: TGTGCCATCCGACAGGGTGTCTTTGACACTGAAGCTTTCTTT. Translation: CAIRQGVFDTEAFF.

This clonotype was detected ten times or more. V is TRBV28 and J is TRBJ2-2, with D possibly TRBD2 on 5 matching bases. V dropped 2 bases and J dropped 1 base, with 11 bases sitting between them. In germline, CDR1 is MDHEN, CDR2 SYDVKM. The CDR3 consists of 16 residues. CDR3 sequence reads: CASSLGWEMNTGELFF. CDR3 sequence (DNA): TGTGCCAGCAGTTTAGGGTGGGAGATGAACACCGGGGAGCTGTTTTTT.

This clonotype occurred many times. This chain uses TRBV20-1 with TRBJ2-3, with 8 positions matching TRBD2. V shed 3 bases and J 1 base; nucleotides not matched to a gene: 3. The CDR3 totals 14 residues. Germline CDR1 DFQATT, CDR2 SNEGSKA (reference sequence). CDR3 sequence reads: CSASLAGRTDTQYF. As DNA, the CDR3 is TGCAGTGCTAGCCTAGCGGGCCGCACAGATACGCAGTATTTT.

This clonotype came up many times. V usage is TRBV6-5 and J usage is TRBJ2-2, with D maybe TRBD2 (5 bases). V was shortened by 4 bases and J by 1 base, with 13 bases between the two germline ends. Germline values: CDR1 MNHEY, CDR2 SVGAGI. The CDR3 contains 16 residues. DNA of the CDR3: TGTGCCAGCAGTTTGACGGGATTCGTGAACACCGGGGAGCTGTTTTTT. As protein: CASSLTGFVNTGELFF.

This clonotype has at least ten counts. The chain has TRBV7-6 and TRBJ2-5; a weak D match, TRBD1 (6 bases). Germline V gene sequence: CDR1 SGHVS, CDR2 FNYEAQ. This CDR3 contains 15 residues. The V end lost 1 base, the J end lost 4 bases, and 13 bases lay between the germline ends. This CDR3 reads CASSLGGGKGETQYF. The CDR3, as DNA: TGTGCCAGCAGCTTAGGAGGGGGAAAGGGAGAGACCCAGTACTTC.

This clonotype was seen many times. The V call is TRBV5-1, the J call TRBJ2-2; possibly TRBD2 for D (6 bases). Germline CDR1 is SGHRS and CDR2 is YFSETQ. This CDR3 is 16 amino acids long. V shed 1 base and J shed 2 bases, with 12 bases lying between them. CDR3 protein: CASSLFSGVNTGELFF. The CDR3 DNA sequence: TGCGCCAGCAGCTTGTTCTCGGGAGTAAACACCGGGGAGCTGTTTTTT.

This clonotype was seen only a few times. The V call is TRBV20-1, the J call TRBJ2-7; 9 bases align to TRBD1. V shed 2 bases, J shed 6 bases, and the junction held 8 bases outside the gene matches. CDR1 DFQATT and CDR2 SNEGSKA come from the germline V gene (reference sequence). The CDR3 has 14 residues. CDR3 region: CSARLAGTGTEQYF. The CDR3 DNA reads TGCAGTGCTAGACTAGCCGGGACAGGGACCGAGCAGTACTTC.

V is TRBV5-6 and J is TRBJ2-7, with D possibly TRBD1 on 6 matching bases. Trimming removed 0 bases at V and 5 bases at J, with 12 bases between. Looked up from germline, CDR1 is SGHDT and CDR2 is YYEEEE. The CDR3 runs 14 residues. The CDR3 reads CASSLVGRGDEQYF. CDR3 sequence (DNA): TGTGCCAGCAGCTTGGTAGGCAGGGGAGACGAGCAGTACTTC.

This rearrangement joins TRBV24-1 to TRBJ1-1, with D uncertain. Germline V gene sequence: CDR1 KGHDR, CDR2 SFDVKD. The CDR3 sequence is 11 residues long. V lost 11 bases and J lost 5, with 11 bases in between. The CDR3, as DNA: TGTGCCAGCTCAAAACTTACTGAAGCTTTCTTT. This codes for CASSKLTEAFF.

This clonotype was picked up many times. The genes are TRBV29-1 and TRBJ2-5; 8 bases line up with TRBD1. V dropped 2 bases and J dropped 7; count of bases not matched to a gene: 12. CDR1 is SQVTM, CDR2 ANQGSEA, per germline. This CDR3 is 15 amino acids long. As DNA, the CDR3 is TGCAGCGTTGAACCCGGACAGGGCCCAGTAGGGACCCAGTACTTC. It yields the protein CSVEPGQGPVGTQYF.

This clonotype has ten or more counts. CDR3 loop: CASSPLVPYEQYF. The CDR3 coding sequence is TGTGCCAGCAGCCCACTAGTACCCTACGAGCAGTACTTC. The rearrangement links TRBV28 to TRBJ2-7; D is possibly TRBD2 (5 bases). The CDR3 is made up of 13 amino acids. V lost 6 bases, J lost 2 bases, and 11 bases lay in between. Per the germline V gene, CDR1 is MDHEN and CDR2 is SYDVKM.

This clonotype was counted ten times or more. The chain combines TRBV6-2 or TRBV6-3 with TRBJ2-2; D may be TRBD1 (5 bases). Trimming stripped 6 bases from V and 2 bases from J, with 19 bases between. Germline-derived CDR1 and CDR2 are MNHEY and SVGEGT. CDR3 length equals 17 residues. Here the CDR3 DNA reads TGTGCCAGCAGCCAAAGTCTTGACAGCAAAAACACCGGGGAGCTGTTTTTT. This translates into CASSQSLDSKNTGELFF.

This clonotype was recorded many times. This sequence joins TRBV6-5 and TRBJ2-7; D remains unclear. V lost 1 base to trimming and J lost 1 base, with 5 bases between them. The CDR3 sequence is 13 residues long. In germline, CDR1 is MNHEY, CDR2 SVGAGI. Here the CDR3 reads CASSYLESYEQYF. For the CDR3, the DNA is TGTGCCAGCAGTTACTTGGAGTCCTACGAGCAGTACTTC.

This clonotype was picked up many times. The chain links TRBV19 to TRBJ2-2; D possibly uses TRBD1 or TRBD2 (5 bases each). Germline loops: CDR1 LNHDA, CDR2 SQIVND (reference sequence). CDR3 length: 20 amino acids. Trimming stripped 0 bases from V and 2 bases from J, with 22 bases between. The CDR3 spells CASSIDHVEIRDHNTGELFF. For the CDR3, the DNA is TGTGCCAGTAGTATAGATCATGTGGAGATCCGGGACCATAACACCGGGGAGCTGTTTTTT.

The chain recombines TRBV7-9 with TRBJ1-2, with 9 bases aligning to TRBD1. This CDR3 has 13 amino acids. Trimming removed 5 bases from V and 8 bases from J; junction bases left unmatched: 6. Germline CDR1 SEHNR, CDR2 FQNEAQ (reference sequence). The CDR3 sequence is CASSKGTGRGYTF. CDR3 DNA sequence: TGTGCCAGCAGCAAAGGGACAGGGCGAGGCTACACCTTC. The full variable domain, rest sourced from reference TRBV7-9 and TRBJ1-2, is DTGVSQNPRHKITKRGQNVTFRCDPISEHNRLYWYRQTLGQGPEFLTYFQNEAQLEKSRLLSDRFSAERPKGSFSTLEIQRTEQGDSAMYLCASSKGTGRGYTFGSGTRLTVV.

This clonotype was counted ten times or more. V gene TRBV11-2 combines with J gene TRBJ1-1; 8 nucleotides line up with TRBD1. The J segment lost 1 base and the V segment lost 3 bases, leaving 4 bases of the junction unmatched. Germline V CDR1 and CDR2: SGHAT, FQNNGV. The CDR3 totals 15 residues. CDR3 sequence (DNA): TGTGCCAGCAGCTTCTACAGGGGGACGAACACTGAAGCTTTCTTT. It specifies CASSFYRGTNTEAFF.

This clonotype was recorded at least ten times. The chain recombines TRBV28 with TRBJ2-2; either TRBD1 or TRBD2 may supply D (5 bases each). Between the trimmed V and J ends, which lost 3 bases and 6 bases, there was a span of 8 bases. This CDR3 has 13 residues. Germline-derived CDR1 and CDR2 are MDHEN and SYDVKM. Here the CDR3 DNA reads TGTGCCAGCAGTTTTGGGGGTGCCGGGGAGCTGTTTTTT. This gives the protein CASSFGGAGELFF.